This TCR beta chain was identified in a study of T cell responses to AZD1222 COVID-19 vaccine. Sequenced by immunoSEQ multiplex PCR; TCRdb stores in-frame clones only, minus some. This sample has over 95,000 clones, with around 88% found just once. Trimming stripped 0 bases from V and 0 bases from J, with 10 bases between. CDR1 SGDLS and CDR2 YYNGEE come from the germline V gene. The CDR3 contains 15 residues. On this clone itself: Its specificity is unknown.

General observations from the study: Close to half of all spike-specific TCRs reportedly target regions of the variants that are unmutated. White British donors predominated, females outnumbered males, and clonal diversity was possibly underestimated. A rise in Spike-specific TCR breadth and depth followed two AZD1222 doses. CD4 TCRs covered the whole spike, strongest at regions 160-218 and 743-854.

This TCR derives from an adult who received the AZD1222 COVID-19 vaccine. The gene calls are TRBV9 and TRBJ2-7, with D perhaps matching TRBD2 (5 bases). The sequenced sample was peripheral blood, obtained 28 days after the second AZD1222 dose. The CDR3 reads CASSVDLGSSYEQYF. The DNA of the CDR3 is TGTGCCAGCAGCGTAGACCTGGGGAGCTCCTACGAGCAGTACTTC.